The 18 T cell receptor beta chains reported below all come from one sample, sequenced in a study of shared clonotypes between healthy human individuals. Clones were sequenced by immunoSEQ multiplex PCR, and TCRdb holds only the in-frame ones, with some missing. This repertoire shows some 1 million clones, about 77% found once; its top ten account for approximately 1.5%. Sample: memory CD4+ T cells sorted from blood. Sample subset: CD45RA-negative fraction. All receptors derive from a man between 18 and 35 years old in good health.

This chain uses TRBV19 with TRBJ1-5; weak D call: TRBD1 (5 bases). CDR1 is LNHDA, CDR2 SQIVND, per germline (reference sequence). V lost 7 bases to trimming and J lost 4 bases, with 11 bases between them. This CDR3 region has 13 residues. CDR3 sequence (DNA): TGTGCCAGTAATAAACAGGTAAATCAGCCCCAGCATTTT. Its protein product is CASNKQVNQPQHF. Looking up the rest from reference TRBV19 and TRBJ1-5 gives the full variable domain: DGGITQSPKYLFRKEGQNVTLSCEQNLNHDAMYWYRQDPGQGLRLIYYSQIVNDFQKGDIAEGYSVSREKKESFPLTVTSAQKNPTAFYLCASNKQVNQPQHFGDGTRLSIL.

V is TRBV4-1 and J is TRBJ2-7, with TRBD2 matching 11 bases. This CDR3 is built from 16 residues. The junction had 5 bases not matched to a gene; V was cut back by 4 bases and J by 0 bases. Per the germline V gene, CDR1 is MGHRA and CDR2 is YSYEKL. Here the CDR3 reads CASSPGLAGFSYEQYF. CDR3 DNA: TGCGCCAGCAGCCCCGGACTAGCGGGCTTCTCCTACGAGCAGTACTTC.

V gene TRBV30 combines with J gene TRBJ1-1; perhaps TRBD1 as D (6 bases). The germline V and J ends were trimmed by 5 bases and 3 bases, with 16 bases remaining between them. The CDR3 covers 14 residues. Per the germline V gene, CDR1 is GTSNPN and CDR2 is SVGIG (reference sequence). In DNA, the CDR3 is TGTGCCTGGTCCCGGGGGCGGTCGGACACTGAAGCTTTCTTT. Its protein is CAWSRGRSDTEAFF. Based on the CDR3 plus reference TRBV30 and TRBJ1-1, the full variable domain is SQTIHQWPATLVQPVGSPLSLECTVEGTSNPNLYWYRQAAGRGLQLLFYSVGIGQISSEVPQNLSASRPQDRQFILSSKKLLLSDSGFYLCAWSRGRSDTEAFFGQGTRLTVV.

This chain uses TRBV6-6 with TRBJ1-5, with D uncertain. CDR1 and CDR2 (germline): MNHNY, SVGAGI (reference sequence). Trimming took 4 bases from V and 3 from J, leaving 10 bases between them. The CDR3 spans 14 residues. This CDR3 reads CASSSYVVNQPQHF. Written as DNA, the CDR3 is TGTGCCAGCAGTTCGTATGTGGTCAATCAGCCCCAGCATTTT.

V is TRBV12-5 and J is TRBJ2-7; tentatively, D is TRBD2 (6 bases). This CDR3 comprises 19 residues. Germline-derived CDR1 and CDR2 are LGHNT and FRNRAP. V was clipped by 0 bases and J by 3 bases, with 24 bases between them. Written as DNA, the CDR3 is TGTGCTAGTGGTTTGGTACTGTGGGGTGATCCAGCGGGCCTCTACGAGCAGTACTTC. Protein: CASGLVLWGDPAGLYEQYF.

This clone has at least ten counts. The CDR3 region is CASRLLTTGGPGELFF. For the CDR3, the DNA is TGCGCCAGCAGACTCTTAACGACAGGGGGCCCCGGGGAGCTGTTTTTT. The rearrangement joins TRBV4-1 to TRBJ2-2, with 10 bases aligning to TRBD1. J gave up 6 bases and V 6 bases, and 10 bases lay outside the gene matches. The CDR3 extends over 16 amino acids. Germline V lookup: CDR1 MGHRA, CDR2 YSYEKL.

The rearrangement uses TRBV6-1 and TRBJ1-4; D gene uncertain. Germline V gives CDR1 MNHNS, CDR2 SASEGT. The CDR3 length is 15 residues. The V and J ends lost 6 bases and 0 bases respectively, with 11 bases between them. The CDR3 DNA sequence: TGTGCCAGCAGGGTCCAGGACGCAACTAATGAAAAACTGTTTTTT. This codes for CASRVQDATNEKLFF.

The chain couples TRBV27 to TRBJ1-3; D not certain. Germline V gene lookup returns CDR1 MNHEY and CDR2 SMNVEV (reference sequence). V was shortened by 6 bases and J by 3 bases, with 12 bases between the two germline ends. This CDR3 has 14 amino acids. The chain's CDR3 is CASRSDTFGNTIYF. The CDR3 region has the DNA TGTGCCAGCAGGTCAGACACTTTTGGAAACACCATATATTTT.

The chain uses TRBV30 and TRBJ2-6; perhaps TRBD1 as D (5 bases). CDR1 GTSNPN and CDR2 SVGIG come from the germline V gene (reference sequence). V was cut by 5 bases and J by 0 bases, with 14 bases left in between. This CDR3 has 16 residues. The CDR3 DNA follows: TGTGCCTGGGGGTCTGCAGGGATCTCTGGGGCCAACGTCCTGACTTTC. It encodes CAWGSAGISGANVLTF.

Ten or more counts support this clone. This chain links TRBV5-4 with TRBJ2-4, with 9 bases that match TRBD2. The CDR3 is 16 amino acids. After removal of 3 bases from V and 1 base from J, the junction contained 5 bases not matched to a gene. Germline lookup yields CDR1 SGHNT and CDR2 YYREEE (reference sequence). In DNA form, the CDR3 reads TGTGCCAGCAGCTCCGCGGGAGGGGTGGCCAAAAACATTCAGTACTTC. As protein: CASSSAGGVAKNIQYF.

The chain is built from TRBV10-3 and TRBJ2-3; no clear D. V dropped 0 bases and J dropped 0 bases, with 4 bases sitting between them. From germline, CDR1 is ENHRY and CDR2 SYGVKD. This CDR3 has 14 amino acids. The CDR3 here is CAISESRSTDTQYF. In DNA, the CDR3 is TGTGCCATCAGTGAGTCGAGGAGCACAGATACGCAGTATTTT.

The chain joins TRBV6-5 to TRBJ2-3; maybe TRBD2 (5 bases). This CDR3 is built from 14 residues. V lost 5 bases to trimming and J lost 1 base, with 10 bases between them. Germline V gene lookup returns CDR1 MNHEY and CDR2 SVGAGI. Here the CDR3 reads CASSIGLGTDTQYF. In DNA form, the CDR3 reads TGTGCCAGCAGTATCGGACTCGGCACAGATACGCAGTATTTT.

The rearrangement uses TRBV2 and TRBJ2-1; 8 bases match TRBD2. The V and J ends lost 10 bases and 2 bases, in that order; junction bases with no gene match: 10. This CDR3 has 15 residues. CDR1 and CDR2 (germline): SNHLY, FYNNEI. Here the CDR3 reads CATQRSGSPYNEQFF. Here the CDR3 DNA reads TGTGCCACCCAAAGGAGCGGGAGCCCCTACAATGAGCAGTTCTTC.

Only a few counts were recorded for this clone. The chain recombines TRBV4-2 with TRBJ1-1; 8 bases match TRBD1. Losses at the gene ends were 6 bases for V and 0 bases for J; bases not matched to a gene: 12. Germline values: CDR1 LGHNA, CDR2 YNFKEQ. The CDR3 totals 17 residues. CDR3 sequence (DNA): TGTGCCAGCAGAGAGGACAGGGTTTGGGGGTTGAACACTGAAGCTTTCTTT. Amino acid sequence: CASREDRVWGLNTEAFF.

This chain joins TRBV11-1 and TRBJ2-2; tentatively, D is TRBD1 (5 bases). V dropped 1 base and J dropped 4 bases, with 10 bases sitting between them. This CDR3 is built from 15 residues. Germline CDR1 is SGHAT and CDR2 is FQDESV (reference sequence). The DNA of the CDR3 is TGTGCCAGCAGCTTAGACACCAGGGCCACCGGGGAGCTGTTTTTT. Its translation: CASSLDTRATGELFF.

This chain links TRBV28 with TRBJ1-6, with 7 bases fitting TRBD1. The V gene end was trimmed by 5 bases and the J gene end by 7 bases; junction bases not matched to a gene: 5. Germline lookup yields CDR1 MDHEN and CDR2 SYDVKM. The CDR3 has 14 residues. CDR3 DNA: TGTGCCAGCAGTCTCGGGACAGACAATTCACCCCTCCACTTT. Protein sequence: CASSLGTDNSPLHF.

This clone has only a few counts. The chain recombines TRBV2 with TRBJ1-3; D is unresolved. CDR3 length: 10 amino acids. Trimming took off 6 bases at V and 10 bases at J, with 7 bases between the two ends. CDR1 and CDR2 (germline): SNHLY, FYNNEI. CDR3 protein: CASRAATIYF. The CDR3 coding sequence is TGTGCCAGCAGGGCCGCAACCATATATTTT.

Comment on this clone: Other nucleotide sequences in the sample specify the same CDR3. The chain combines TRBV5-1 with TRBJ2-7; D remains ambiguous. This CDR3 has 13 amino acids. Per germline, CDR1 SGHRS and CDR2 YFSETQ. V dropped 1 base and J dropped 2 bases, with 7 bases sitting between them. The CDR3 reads CASSLTVTYEQYF. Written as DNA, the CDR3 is TGCGCCAGCAGCTTGACAGTTACCTACGAGCAGTACTTC.